This entry lists 6 T cell receptor beta chains sequenced from one sample in a study of Graves' ophthalmopathy and Graves' hyperthyroidism. Beta-chain TCR CDR3 regions were amplified from RNA transcripts. Second-round multiplex PCR came after a first-round RT-PCR that employed HTBI primers. MiXCR, applied by TCRdb to the multiplex PCR reads, yields one record per CDR3 protein. The sample has 260,000 or so distinct CDR3 sequences, around 45% seen once; the top ten hold less than 50%. The sequencing input was peripheral blood. The receptors originated from an adult man with Graves' ophthalmopathy.

This clonotype has just one count. The rearrangement links TRBV11-2 to TRBJ1-1, with 7 bases that match TRBD1. V was clipped by 5 bases and J by 0 bases; unmatched bases: 6. Per germline, CDR1 SGHAT and CDR2 FQNNGV. The CDR3 totals 15 residues. The CDR3 DNA follows: TGTGCCAGCAGCAGCGCGGGACAGATGAACACTGAAGCTTTCTTT. This encodes CASSSAGQMNTEAFF.

This sequence joins TRBV20-1 and TRBJ2-5; D ambiguous. V lost 0 bases to trimming and J lost 3 bases, with 8 bases between them. The CDR3 spans 13 residues. The germline CDR1 and CDR2 sequences are DFQATT and SNEGSKA (reference sequence). CDR3 coding DNA: TGCAGTGCTAGAGAGGGCAAGAAAGAGACCCAGTACTTC. Translated: CSAREGKKETQYF.

This sequence joins TRBV18 and TRBJ2-5, with 7 bases fitting TRBD2. The CDR3 contains 14 residues. V gave up 4 bases and J gave up 5 bases; unmatched junction bases: 7. The germline V gene has CDR1 KGHSH and CDR2 LQKENI. Here the CDR3 reads CASSLQRGGETQYF. CDR3 nucleotide sequence: TGTGCCAGCTCACTTCAGCGGGGCGGGGAGACCCAGTACTTC.

To note about this clonotype: An end of the junction does not agree with germline; a read error may underlie this. The V call is TRBV10-3, the J call TRBJ2-5, with 8 bases aligning to TRBD1. The length of the CDR3 is 14 residues. Germline values: CDR1 ENHRY, CDR2 SYGVKD. In DNA, the CDR3 is TGTGCCAGCAGTTCGGACAGGGCTTGGGAGACCCAGTACTTC. Its translation: CASSSDRAWETQYF.

The CDR3 DNA follows: TGTGCCAGCAGCTCACGCGACGGTTCCTACGAGCAGTACTTC. Protein sequence: CASSSRDGSYEQYF. This chain joins TRBV7-9 and TRBJ2-7, with D unclear. From germline, CDR1 is SEHNR and CDR2 FQNEAQ (reference sequence). The CDR3 has 14 amino acids. Trimming shortened V by 4 bases and J by 1 base, and 11 bases separated the two germline ends.

A single count supports this clonotype. The rearrangement joins TRBV7-6 to TRBJ2-7, with D tentatively TRBD1 or TRBD2 (6 bases each). Germline V gene data show CDR1 as SGHVS and CDR2 as FNYEAQ. V lost 0 bases to trimming and J lost 0 bases, with 15 bases between them. CDR3 length equals 17 residues. The CDR3 DNA sequence: TGTGCCAGCAGCTTAGCGGGAGGAACGGGGGCCTCCTACGAGCAGTACTTC. Protein product: CASSLAGGTGASYEQYF.